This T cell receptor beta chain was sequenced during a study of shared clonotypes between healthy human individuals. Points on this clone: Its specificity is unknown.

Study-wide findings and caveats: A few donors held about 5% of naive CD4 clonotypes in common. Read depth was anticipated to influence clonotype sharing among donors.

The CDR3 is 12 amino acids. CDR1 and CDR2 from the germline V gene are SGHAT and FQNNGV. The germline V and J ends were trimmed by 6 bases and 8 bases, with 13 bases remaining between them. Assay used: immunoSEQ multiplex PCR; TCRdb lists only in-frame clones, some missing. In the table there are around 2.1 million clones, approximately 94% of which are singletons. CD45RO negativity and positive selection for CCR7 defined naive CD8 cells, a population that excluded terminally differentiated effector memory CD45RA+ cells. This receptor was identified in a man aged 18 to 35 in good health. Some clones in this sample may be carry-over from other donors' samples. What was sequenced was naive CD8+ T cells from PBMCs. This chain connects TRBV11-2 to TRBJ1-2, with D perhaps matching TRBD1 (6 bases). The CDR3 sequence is CASSIGGGGYTF. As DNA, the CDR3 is TGTGCCAGCAGTATAGGGGGGGGAGGCTACACCTTC.